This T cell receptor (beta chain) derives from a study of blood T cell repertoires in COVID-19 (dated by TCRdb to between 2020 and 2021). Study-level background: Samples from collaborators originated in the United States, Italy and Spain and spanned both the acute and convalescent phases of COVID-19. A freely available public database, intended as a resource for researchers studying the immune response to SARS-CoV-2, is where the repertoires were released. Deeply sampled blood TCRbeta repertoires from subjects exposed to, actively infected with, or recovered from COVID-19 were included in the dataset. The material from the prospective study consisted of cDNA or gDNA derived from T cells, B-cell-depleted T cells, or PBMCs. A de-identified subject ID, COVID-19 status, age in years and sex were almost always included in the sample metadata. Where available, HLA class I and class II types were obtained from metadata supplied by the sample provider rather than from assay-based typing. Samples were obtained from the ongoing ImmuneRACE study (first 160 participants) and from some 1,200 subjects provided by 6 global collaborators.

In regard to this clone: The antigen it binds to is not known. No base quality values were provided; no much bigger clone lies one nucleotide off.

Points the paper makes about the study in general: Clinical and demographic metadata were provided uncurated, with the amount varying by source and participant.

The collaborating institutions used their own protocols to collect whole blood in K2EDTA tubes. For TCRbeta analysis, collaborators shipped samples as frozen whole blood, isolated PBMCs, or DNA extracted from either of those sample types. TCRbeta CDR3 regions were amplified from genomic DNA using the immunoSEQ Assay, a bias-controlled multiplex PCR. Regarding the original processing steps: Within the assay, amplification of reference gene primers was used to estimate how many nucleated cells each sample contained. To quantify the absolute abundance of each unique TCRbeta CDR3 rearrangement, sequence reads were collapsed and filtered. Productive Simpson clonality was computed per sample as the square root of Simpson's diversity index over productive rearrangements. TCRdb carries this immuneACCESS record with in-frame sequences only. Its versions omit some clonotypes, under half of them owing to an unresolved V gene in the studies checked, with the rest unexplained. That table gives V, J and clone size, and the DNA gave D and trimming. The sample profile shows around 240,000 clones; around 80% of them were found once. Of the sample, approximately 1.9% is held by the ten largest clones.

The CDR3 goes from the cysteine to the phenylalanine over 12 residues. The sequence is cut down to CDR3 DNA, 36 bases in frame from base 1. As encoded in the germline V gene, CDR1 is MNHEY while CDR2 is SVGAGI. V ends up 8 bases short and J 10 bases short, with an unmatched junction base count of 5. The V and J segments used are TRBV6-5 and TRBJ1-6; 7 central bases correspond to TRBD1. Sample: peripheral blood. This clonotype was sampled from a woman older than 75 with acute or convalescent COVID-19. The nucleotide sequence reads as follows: TGTGCCAGCGGTAACAGGGGCTCACCCCTCCACTTT. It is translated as CASGNRGSPLHF.